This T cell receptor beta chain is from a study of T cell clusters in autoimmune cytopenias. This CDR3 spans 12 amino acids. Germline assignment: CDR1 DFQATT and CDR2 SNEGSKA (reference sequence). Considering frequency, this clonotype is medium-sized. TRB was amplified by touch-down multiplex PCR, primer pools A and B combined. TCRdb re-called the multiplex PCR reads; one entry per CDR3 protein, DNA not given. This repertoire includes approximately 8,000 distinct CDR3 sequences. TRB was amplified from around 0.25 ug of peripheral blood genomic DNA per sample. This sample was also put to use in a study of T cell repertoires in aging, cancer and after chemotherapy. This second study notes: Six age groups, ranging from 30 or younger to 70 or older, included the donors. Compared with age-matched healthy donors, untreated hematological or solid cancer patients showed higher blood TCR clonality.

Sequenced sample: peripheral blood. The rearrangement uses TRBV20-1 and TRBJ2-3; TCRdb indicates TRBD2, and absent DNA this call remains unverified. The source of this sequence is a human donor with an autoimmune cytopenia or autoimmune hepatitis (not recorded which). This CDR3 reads CPPSLPTDTQYF.